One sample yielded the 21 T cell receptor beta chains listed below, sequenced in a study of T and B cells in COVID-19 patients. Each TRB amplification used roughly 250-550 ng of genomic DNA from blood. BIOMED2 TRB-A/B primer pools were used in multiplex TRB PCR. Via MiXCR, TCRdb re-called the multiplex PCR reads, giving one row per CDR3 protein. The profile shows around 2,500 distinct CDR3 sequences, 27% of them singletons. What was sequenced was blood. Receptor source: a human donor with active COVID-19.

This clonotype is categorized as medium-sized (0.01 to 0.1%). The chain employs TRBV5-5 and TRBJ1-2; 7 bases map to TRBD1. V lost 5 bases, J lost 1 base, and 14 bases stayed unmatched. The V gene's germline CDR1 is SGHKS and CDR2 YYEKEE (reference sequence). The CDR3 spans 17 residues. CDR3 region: CASSISPGQTINYGYTF. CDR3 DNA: TGTGCCAGCAGTATATCCCCGGGACAGACAATTAACTATGGCTACACCTTC.

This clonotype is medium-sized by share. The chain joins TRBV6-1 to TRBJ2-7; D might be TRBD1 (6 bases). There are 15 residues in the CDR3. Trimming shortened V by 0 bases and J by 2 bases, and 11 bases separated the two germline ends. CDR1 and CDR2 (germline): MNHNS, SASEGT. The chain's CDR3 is CASSEAGTGTYEQYF. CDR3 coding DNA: TGTGCCAGCAGTGAAGCAGGAACAGGGACCTACGAGCAGTACTTC.

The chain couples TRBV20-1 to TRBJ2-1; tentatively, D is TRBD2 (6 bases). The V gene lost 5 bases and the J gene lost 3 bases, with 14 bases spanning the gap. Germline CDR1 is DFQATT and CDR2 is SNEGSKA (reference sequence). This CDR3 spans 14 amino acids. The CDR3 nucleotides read TGCAGTGCTTCCCGGGACTCCAACTACAATGAGCAGTTCTTC. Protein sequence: CSASRDSNYNEQFF.

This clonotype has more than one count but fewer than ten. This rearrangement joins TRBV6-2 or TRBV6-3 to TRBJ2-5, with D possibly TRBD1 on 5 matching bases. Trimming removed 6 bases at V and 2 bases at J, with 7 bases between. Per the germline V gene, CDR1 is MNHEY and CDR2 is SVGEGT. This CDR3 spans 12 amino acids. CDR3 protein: CASRRQQETQYF. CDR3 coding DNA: TGTGCCAGCAGACGACAGCAAGAGACCCAGTACTTC.

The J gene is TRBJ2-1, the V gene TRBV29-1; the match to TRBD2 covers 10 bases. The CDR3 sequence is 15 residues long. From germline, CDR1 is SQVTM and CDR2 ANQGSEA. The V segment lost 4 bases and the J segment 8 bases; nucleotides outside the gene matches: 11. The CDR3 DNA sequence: TGCAGCGTTGGGTTTAGCGGGGGGAGTGTCGATGAGCAGTTCTTC. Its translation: CSVGFSGGSVDEQFF.

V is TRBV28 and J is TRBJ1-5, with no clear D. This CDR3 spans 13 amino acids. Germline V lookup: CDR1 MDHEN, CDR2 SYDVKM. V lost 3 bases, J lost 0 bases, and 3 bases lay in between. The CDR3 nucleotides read TGTGCCAGCAGTTTTGGTAGCAATCAGCCCCAGCATTTT. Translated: CASSFGSNQPQHF.

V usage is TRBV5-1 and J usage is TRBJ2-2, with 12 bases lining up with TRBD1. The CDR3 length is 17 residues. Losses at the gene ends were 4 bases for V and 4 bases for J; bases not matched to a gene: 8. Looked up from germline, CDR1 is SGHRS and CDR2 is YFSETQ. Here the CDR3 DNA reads TGCGCCAGCAGCAGGGACAGGGGGCGCGTTGGCACCGGGGAGCTGTTTTTT. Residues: CASSRDRGRVGTGELFF.

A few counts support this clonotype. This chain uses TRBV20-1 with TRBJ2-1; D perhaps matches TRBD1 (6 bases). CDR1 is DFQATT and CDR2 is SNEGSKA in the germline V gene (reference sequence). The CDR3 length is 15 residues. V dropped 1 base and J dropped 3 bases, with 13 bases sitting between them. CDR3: CSARGVRDNYNEQFF. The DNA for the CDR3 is TGCAGTGCTAGAGGGGTCAGGGACAACTACAATGAGCAGTTCTTC.

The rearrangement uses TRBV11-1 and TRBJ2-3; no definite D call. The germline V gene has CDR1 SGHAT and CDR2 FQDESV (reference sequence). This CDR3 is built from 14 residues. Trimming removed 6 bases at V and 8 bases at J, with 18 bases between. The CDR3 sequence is CASSEVLTTGTQYF. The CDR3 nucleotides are TGTGCCAGCAGTGAAGTGCTAACTACCGGTACGCAGTATTTT.

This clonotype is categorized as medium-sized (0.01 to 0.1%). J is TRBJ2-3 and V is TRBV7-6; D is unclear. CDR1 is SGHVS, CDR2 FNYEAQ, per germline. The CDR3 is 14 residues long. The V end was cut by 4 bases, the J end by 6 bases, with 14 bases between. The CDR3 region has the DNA TGTGCCAGCAGCTCTCGCGACGGCCCGGATACGCAGTATTTT. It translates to CASSSRDGPDTQYF.

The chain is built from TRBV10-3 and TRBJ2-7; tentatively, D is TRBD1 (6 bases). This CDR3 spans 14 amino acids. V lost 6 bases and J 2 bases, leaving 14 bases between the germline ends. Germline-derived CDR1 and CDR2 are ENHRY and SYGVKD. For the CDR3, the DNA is TGTGCCATCAGCAGGGGCGGTAGCACCTACGAGCAGTACTTC. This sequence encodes CAISRGGSTYEQYF.

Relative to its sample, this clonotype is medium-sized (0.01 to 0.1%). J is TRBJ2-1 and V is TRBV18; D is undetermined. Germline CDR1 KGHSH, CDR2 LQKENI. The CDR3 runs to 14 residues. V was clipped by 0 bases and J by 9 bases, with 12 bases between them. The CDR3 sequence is CASSPPYGIAEQFF. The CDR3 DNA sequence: TGTGCCAGCTCACCACCCTACGGAATAGCTGAGCAGTTCTTC.

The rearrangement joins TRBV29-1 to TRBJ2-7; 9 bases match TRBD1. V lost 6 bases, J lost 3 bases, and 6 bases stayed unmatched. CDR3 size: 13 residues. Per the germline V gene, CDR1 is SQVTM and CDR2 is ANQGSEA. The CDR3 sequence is CSVSRDRDYEQYF. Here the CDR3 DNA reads TGCAGCGTATCCCGGGACAGGGACTACGAGCAGTACTTC.

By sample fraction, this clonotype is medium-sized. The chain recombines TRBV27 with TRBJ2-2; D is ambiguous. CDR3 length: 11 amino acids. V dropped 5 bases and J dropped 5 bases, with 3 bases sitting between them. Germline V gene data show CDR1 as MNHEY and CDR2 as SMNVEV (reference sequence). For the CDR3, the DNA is TGTGCCAGCAGTCGGACCGGGGAGCTGTTTTTT. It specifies CASSRTGELFF.

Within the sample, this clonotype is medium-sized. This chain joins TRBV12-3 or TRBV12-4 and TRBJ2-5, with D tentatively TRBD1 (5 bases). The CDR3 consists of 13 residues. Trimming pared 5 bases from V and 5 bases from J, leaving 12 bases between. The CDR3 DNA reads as TGTGCCAGCAGTCCCCAGGGTTGGGAGACCCAGTACTTC. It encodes CASSPQGWETQYF.

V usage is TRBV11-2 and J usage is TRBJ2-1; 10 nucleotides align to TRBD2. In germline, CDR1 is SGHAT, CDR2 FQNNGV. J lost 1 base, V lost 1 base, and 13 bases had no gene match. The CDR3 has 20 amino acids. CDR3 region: CASSLAYPTSGERSYNEQFF. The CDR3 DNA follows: TGTGCCAGCAGCTTAGCGTATCCTACTAGCGGGGAAAGGTCCTACAATGAGCAGTTCTTC.

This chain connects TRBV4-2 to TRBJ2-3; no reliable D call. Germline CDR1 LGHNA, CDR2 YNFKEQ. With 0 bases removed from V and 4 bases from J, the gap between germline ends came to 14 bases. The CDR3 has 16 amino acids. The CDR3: CASSQDPYRRPDTQYF. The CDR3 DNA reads TGTGCCAGCAGCCAAGATCCCTATCGTAGGCCAGATACGCAGTATTTT.

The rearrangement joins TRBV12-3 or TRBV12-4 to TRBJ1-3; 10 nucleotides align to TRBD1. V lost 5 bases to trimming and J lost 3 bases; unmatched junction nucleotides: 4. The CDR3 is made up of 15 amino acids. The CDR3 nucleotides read TGTGCCAGCAGTCGGGACAGGGGAAGTGGAAACACCATATATTTT. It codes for CASSRDRGSGNTIYF.

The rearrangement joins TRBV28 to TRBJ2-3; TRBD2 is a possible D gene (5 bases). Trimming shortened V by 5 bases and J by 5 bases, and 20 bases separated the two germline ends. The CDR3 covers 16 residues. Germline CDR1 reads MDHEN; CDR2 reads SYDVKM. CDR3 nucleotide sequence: TGTGCCAGCAGTCCCCACGGTGGGCTAGCCAGAGATACGCAGTATTTT. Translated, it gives CASSPHGGLARDTQYF.

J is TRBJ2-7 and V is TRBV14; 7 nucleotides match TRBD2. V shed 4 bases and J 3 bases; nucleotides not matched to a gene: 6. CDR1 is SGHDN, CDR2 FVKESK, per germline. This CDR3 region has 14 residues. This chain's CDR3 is CASSPRTGGYEQYF. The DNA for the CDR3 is TGTGCCAGCAGCCCCAGGACGGGAGGCTACGAGCAGTACTTC.

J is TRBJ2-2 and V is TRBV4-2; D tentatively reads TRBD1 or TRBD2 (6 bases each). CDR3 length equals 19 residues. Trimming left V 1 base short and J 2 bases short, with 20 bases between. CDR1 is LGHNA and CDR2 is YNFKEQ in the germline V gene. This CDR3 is CASSQAPRRGSLNTGELFF. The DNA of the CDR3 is TGTGCCAGCAGCCAAGCCCCCAGGAGGGGGTCCCTAAACACCGGGGAGCTGTTTTTT.